These 9 T cell receptor beta chains share one sample of origin, sequenced in a study of blood T cell repertoires in COVID-19. TCRdb's table, derived via immunoSEQ multiplex PCR, lists solely in-frame clones and lacks some. The sample has about 210,000 clones, approximately 85% seen once. The sample comprised peripheral blood. The receptors originated from a woman in her 70s with COVID-19, enrolled during active disease.

This clone was seen once. At the DNA level, this CDR3 is encoded by other sequences in the same sample as well. The gene calls are TRBV5-1 and TRBJ1-2, with D perhaps TRBD1 (6 bases). The CDR3 contains 13 residues. Trimming stripped 2 bases from V and 1 base from J, with 6 bases between. Germline V gene lookup returns CDR1 SGHRS and CDR2 YFSETQ. The CDR3 is CASSLQGNYGYTF. DNA for the CDR3: TGCGCCAGCAGCTTACAGGGTAACTATGGCTACACCTTC.

This clone is a singleton in its sample. The chain joins TRBV19 to TRBJ2-5; the D gene is possibly TRBD1 (5 bases). V lost 7 bases, J lost 1 base, and 16 bases lay in between. This CDR3 region has 15 residues. Germline lookup yields CDR1 LNHDA and CDR2 SQIVND (reference sequence). The CDR3 bases are TGTGCCAGTAAGGGGATGTACCTTCGCCAAGAGACCCAGTACTTC. Its protein product is CASKGMYLRQETQYF.

The rearrangement joins TRBV5-4 to TRBJ1-2; TRBD1 aligns across 7 bases. Germline lookup yields CDR1 SGHNT and CDR2 YYREEE (reference sequence). V lost 2 bases and J lost 2; bases outside the gene matches: 3. The CDR3 is 14 residues long. CDR3 amino acids: CASSLKDRNYGYTF. CDR3 sequence (DNA): TGTGCCAGCAGCTTAAAGGACAGGAACTATGGCTACACCTTC.

This clone was seen more than once but under ten times. CDR3 coding DNA: TGCGCCAGCAGCCAAGAAGCCGTTGGGACTATCTACTACAATGAGCAGTTCTTC. Translating it yields CASSQEAVGTIYYNEQFF. The genes are TRBV4-1 and TRBJ2-1, with 7 bases identical to TRBD2. Unmatched junction bases numbered 11, after V lost 0 bases and J lost 3 bases. Germline V gives CDR1 MGHRA, CDR2 YSYEKL. The CDR3 spans 18 residues.

The gene calls are TRBV27 and TRBJ1-3, with D unclear. Trimming removed 6 bases at V and 3 bases at J, with 9 bases between. The V gene's germline CDR1 is MNHEY and CDR2 SMNVEV (reference sequence). This CDR3 has 13 amino acids. In DNA form, the CDR3 reads TGTGCCAGCAGCTTCTCCCTTGGAAACACCATATATTTT. This codes for CASSFSLGNTIYF.

This clone was observed once. The chain links TRBV7-2 to TRBJ2-7; TRBD2 aligns across 9 bases. The V gene's germline CDR1 is SGHTA and CDR2 FQGNSA. V lost 7 bases to trimming and J lost 6 bases; unmatched junction nucleotides: 10. The CDR3 runs 14 residues. For the CDR3, the DNA is TGTGCCAGCAAGCGGGGGGAAAATTACGTCGAGCAGTACTTC. It encodes CASKRGENYVEQYF.

The chain recombines TRBV9 with TRBJ2-3; D gene uncertain. Germline CDR1 is SGDLS and CDR2 is YYNGEE. V lost 0 bases and J 1 base, leaving 12 bases between the germline ends. CDR3 length: 16 residues. In nucleotides, the CDR3 is TGTGCCAGCAGCGTAGTCCCCCAATTTGGCACAGATACGCAGTATTTT. It specifies CASSVVPQFGTDTQYF.

The rearrangement links TRBV18 to TRBJ2-4; TRBD1 is a possible D gene (6 bases). CDR3 length: 12 residues. Trimming cost V 4 bases and J 10 bases, with 11 bases left between them. CDR1 KGHSH and CDR2 LQKENI come from the germline V gene. The CDR3 bases are TGTGCCAGCTCACAGGGACATGAGATTCAGTACTTC. Translation gives CASSQGHEIQYF.

This clone occurred once. The chain is built from TRBV6-2 or TRBV6-3 and TRBJ1-5, with D unresolved. The CDR3 spans 14 residues. Trimming left V 3 bases short and J 6 bases short, with 12 bases between. Germline V gives CDR1 MNHEY, CDR2 SVGEGT. This chain's CDR3 is CASSYIEGRQPQHF. The CDR3 nucleotides are TGTGCCAGCAGTTATATCGAGGGCCGTCAGCCCCAGCATTTT.